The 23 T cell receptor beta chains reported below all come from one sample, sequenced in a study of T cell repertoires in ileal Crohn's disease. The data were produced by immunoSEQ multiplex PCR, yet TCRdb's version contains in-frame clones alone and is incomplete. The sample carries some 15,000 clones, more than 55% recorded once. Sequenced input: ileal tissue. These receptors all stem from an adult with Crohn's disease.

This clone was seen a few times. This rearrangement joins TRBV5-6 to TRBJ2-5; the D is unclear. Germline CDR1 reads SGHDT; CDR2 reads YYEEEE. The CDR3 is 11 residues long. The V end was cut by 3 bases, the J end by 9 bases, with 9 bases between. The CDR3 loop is CASSSFQAQYF. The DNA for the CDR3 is TGTGCCAGCAGCTCCTTTCAGGCCCAGTACTTC.

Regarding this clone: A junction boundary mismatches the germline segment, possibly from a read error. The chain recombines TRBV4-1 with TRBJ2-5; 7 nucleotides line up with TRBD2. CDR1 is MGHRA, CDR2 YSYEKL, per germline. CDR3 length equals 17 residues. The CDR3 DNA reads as TGCGCCAGCAGCCAAGATGACGGGCGAGCGGGGAAAGAGGCCCAGTACTTC. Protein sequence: CASSQDDGRAGKEAQYF.

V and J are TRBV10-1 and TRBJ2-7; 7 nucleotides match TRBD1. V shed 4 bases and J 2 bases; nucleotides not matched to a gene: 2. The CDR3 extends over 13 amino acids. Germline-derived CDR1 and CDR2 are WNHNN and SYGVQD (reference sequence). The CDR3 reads CASSAGTAYEQYF. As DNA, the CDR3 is TGCGCCAGCAGTGCCGGGACAGCCTACGAGCAGTACTTC.

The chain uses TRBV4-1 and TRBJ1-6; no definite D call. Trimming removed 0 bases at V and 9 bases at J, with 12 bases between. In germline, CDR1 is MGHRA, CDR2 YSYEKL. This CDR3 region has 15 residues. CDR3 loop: CASSQDLINGSPLHF. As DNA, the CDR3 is TGCGCCAGCAGCCAAGATCTAATTAACGGTTCACCCCTCCACTTT.

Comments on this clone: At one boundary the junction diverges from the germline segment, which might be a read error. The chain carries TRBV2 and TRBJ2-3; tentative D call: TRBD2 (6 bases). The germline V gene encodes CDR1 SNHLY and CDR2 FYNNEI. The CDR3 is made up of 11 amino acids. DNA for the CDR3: TGTGCCAGCACATGGGCTAGCGCCCTGGATTTT. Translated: CASTWASALDF.

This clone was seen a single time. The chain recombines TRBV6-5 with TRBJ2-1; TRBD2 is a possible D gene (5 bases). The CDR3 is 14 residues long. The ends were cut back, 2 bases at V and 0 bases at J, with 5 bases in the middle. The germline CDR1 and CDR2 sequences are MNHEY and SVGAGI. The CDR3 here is CASSYGSSYNEQFF. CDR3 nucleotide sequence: TGTGCCAGCAGTTACGGGAGCTCCTACAATGAGCAGTTCTTC.

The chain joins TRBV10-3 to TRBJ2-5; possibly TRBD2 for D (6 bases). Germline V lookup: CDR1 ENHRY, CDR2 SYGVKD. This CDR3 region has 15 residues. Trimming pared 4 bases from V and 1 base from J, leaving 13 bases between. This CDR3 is CAISVGTSSQETQYF. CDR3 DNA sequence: TGTGCCATCAGTGTGGGAACTAGCAGCCAAGAGACCCAGTACTTC.

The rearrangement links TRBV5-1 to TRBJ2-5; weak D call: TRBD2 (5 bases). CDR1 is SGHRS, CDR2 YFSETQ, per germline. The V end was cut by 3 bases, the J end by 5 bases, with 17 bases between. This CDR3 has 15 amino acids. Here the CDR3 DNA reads TGCGCCAGCAGCTACCCCGGAATTGGGGAGGAGACCCAGTACTTC. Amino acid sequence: CASSYPGIGEETQYF.

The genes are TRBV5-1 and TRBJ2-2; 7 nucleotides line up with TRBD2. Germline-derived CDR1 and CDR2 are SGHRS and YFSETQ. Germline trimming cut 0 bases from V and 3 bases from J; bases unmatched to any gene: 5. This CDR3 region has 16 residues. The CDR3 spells CASSLGWGGDTGELFF. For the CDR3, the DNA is TGCGCCAGCAGCTTGGGCTGGGGAGGGGACACCGGGGAGCTGTTTTTT.

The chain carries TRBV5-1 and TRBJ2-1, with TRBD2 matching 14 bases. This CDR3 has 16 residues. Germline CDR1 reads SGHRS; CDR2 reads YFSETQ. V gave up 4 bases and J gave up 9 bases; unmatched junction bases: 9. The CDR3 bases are TGCGCCAGCAGCAATTCCGGGACTAGCGGGAGTCGTGAGCAGTTCTTC. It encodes CASSNSGTSGSREQFF.

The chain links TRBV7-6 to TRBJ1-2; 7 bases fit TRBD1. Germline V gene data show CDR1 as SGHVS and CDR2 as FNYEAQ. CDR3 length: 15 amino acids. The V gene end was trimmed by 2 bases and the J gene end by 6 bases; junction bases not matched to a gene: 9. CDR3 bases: TGTGCCAGCAGCTTAACCCCGACAGGGTTTGATGGCTACACCTTC. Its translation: CASSLTPTGFDGYTF. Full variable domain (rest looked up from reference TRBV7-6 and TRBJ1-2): GAGVSQSPRYKVTKRGQDVALRCDPISGHVSLYWYRQALGQGPEFLTYFNYEAQQDKSGLPNDRFSAERPEGSISTLTIQRTEQRDSAMYRCASSLTPTGFDGYTFGSGTRLTVV.

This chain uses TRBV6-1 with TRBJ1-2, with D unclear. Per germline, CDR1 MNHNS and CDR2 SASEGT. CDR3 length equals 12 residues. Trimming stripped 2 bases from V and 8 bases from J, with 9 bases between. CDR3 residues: CASSEMGGGYTF. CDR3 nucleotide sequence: TGTGCCAGCAGTGAAATGGGAGGCGGCTACACCTTC.

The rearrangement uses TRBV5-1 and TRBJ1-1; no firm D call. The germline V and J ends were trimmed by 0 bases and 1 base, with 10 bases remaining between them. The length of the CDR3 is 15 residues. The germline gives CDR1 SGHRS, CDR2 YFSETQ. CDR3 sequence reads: CASSLGNTGNTEAFF. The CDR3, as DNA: TGCGCCAGCAGCTTGGGTAACACGGGGAACACTGAAGCTTTCTTT. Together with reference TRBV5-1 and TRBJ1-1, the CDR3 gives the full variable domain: KAGVTQTPRYLIKTRGQQVTLSCSPISGHRSVSWYQQTPGQGLQFLFEYFSETQRNKGNFPGRFSGRQFSNSRSEMNVSTLELGDSALYLCASSLGNTGNTEAFFGQGTRLTVV.

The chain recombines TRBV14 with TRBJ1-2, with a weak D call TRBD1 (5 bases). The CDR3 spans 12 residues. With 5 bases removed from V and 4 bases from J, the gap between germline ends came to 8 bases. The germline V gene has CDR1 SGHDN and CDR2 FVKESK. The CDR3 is CASSKGIYGYTF. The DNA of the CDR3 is TGTGCCAGCAGCAAGGGGATCTATGGCTACACCTTC.

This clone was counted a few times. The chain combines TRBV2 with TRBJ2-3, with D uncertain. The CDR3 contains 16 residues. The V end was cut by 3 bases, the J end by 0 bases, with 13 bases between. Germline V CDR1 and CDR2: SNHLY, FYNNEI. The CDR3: CASSEQATSSTDTQYF. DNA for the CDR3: TGTGCCAGCAGTGAGCAAGCGACCTCTAGCACAGATACGCAGTATTTT.

CDR3 in amino acids: CAWEDRARGYGYTF. The CDR3 coding sequence is TGTGCCTGGGAAGACAGGGCCCGTGGTTATGGCTACACCTTC. The J gene is TRBJ1-2, the V gene TRBV30, with TRBD1 matching over 7 bases. J was trimmed by 5 bases and V by 5 bases; bases with no gene match: 11. The germline CDR1 and CDR2 sequences are GTSNPN and SVGIG (reference sequence). This CDR3 spans 14 amino acids.

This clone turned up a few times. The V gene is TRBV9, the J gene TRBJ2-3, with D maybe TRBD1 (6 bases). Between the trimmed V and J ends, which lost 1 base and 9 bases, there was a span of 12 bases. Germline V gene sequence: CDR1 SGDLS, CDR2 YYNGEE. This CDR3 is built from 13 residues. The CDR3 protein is CASSVSSQGTQYF. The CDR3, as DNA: TGTGCCAGCAGCGTATCCTCCCAGGGGACGCAGTATTTT.

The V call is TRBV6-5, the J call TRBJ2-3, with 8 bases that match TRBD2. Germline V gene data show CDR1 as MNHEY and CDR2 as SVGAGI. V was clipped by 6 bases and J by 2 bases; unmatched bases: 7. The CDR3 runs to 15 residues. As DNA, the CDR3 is TGTGCCAGCAGCCCCGGGGGGGCGTTCACAGATACGCAGTATTTT. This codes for CASSPGGAFTDTQYF.

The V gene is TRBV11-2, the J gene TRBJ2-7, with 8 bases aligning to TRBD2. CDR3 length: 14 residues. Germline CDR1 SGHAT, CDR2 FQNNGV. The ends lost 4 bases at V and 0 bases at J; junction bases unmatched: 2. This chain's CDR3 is CASSSSGSSYEQYF. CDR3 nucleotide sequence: TGTGCCAGCAGCTCCAGCGGGAGCTCCTACGAGCAGTACTTC.

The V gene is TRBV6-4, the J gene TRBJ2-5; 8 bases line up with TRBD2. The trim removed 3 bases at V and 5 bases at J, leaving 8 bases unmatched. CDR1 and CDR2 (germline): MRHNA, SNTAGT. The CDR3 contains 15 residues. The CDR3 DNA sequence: TGTGCCAGCAGTGAAGTCTCGGGGGGGCCTGAGACCCAGTACTTC. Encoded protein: CASSEVSGGPETQYF.

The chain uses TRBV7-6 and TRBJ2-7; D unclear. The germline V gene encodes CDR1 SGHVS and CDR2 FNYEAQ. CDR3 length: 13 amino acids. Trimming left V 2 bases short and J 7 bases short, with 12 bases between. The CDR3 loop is CASSLRSDWEQYF. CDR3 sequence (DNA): TGTGCCAGCAGCTTACGGAGTGACTGGGAGCAGTACTTC.

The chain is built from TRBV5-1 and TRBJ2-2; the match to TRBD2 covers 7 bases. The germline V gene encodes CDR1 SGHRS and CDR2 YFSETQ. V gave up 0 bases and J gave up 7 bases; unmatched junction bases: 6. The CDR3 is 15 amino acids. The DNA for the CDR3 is TGCGCCAGCAGCTTGGACAGGACTAGAGGCGGGGAGCTGTTTTTT. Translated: CASSLDRTRGGELFF.

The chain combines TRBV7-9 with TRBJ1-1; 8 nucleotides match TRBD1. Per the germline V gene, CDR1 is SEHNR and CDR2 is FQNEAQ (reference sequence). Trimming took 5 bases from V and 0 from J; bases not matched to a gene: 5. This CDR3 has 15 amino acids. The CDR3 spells CASSHSTGVNTEAFF. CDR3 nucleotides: TGTGCCAGCAGCCACTCGACAGGGGTGAACACTGAAGCTTTCTTT.